Below, 5 T cell receptor beta chains from the same sample are listed, as sequenced in a study of cytomegalovirus exposure and HLA in healthy donors. Both 60 Vbeta primers and 13 Jbeta primers went into the PCR. Sequencing was performed with immunoSEQ multiplex PCR; in TCRdb, only in-frame clones are kept and a portion is missing. Among approximately 150,000 clones listed, around 85% were seen once. Material for sequencing was PBMCs. The source of these receptors is a man aged 35-49 years in good health and CMV-seronegative.

The table lists this clone with a few counts. The rearrangement links TRBV5-4 to TRBJ1-1; D uncertain. Per the germline V gene, CDR1 is SGHNT and CDR2 is YYREEE (reference sequence). Trimming stripped 3 bases from V and 2 bases from J, with 8 bases between. The CDR3 sequence is 13 residues long. The CDR3 here is CASSYSYNTEAFF. For the CDR3, the DNA is TGTGCCAGCAGCTACTCATATAACACTGAAGCTTTCTTT.

This clone was detected only a few times. The same CDR3 also results from other DNA sequences found in this sample. The V and J genes are TRBV19 and TRBJ2-7, with D unresolved. The CDR3 has 13 amino acids. V was cut by 2 bases and J by 1 base, with 6 bases left in between. Germline V CDR1 and CDR2: LNHDA, SQIVND (reference sequence). CDR3 region: CASSISLSYEQYF. The CDR3 DNA follows: TGTGCCAGTAGTATATCCCTATCCTACGAGCAGTACTTC. Combining the CDR3 with reference TRBV19 and TRBJ2-7 gives the whole variable domain DGGITQSPKYLFRKEGQNVTLSCEQNLNHDAMYWYRQDPGQGLRLIYYSQIVNDFQKGDIAEGYSVSREKKESFPLTVTSAQKNPTAFYLCASSISLSYEQYFGPGTRLTVT.

This rearrangement joins TRBV5-1 to TRBJ1-1; 7 bases are shared with TRBD1. CDR1 and CDR2 (germline): SGHRS, YFSETQ. V gave up 5 bases and J gave up 4 bases; unmatched junction bases: 5. This CDR3 spans 13 amino acids. The CDR3 protein is CASRSRQGTEAFF. In nucleotides, the CDR3 is TGCGCCAGCAGATCCCGACAGGGCACTGAAGCTTTCTTT.

V gene TRBV5-1 combines with J gene TRBJ2-2; 7 bases match TRBD1. The CDR3 has 14 residues. Per the germline V gene, CDR1 is SGHRS and CDR2 is YFSETQ. J was trimmed by 5 bases and V by 5 bases; bases with no gene match: 6. In DNA, the CDR3 is TGCGCCAGCAGGGCGTTGACAGGGACCGGGGAGCTGTTTTTT. It codes for CASRALTGTGELFF.

V usage is TRBV6-5 and J usage is TRBJ1-2, with a tentative D call TRBD1 (6 bases). This CDR3 contains 16 residues. CDR1 and CDR2 from the germline V gene are MNHEY and SVGAGI. The V end lost 2 bases, the J end lost 3 bases, and 16 bases lay between the germline ends. The CDR3 is CASSYLTARGDYGYTF. The CDR3 nucleotides are TGTGCCAGCAGTTACCTTACCGCCAGGGGAGACTATGGCTACACCTTC.